This T cell receptor (beta chain) stems from a study of graft-versus-host responses after intestinal transplantation. Study-wide context: Transplants were multivisceral, liver-intestinal, or isolated intestinal.

Germline V lookup: CDR1 MDHEN, CDR2 SYDVKM. The CDR3 extends over 15 amino acids. V was cut by 4 bases and J by 5 bases, with 15 bases left in between. This clone has a handful of counts. What it recognizes is unknown. Lymphocytes (intraepithelial and lamina propria) were released by processing the graft tissue. Findings and limits, study-wide: In recipient marrow, GvH clones were found, and some appeared first in ileum or blood. Maximum circulating GvH clone levels tracked with early post-transplant HvG decreases. Patients with graft-donor T cell macrochimerism had high graft-versus-host to host-versus-graft clonal ratios in allografts.

Clones were sequenced by immunoSEQ multiplex PCR, and TCRdb holds only the in-frame ones, with some missing. The sample lists around 7,700 clones; around 72% were seen once. The clonotype was recovered from a human patient who received an intestinal transplant, so some T cells may come from the graft donor. This specimen consisted of ileum tissue, obtained 220 to 230 days after intestinal transplant. This chain links TRBV28 with TRBJ2-1, with D perhaps TRBD2 (6 bases). CDR3 loop: CASSSAEAGNNEQFF. DNA for the CDR3: TGTGCCAGCAGTTCGGCCGAGGCGGGGAACAATGAGCAGTTCTTC. The full variable domain, with the rest looked up from reference TRBV28 and TRBJ2-1, is DVKVTQSSRYLVKRTGEKVFLECVQDMDHENMFWYRQDPGLGLRLIYFSYDVKMKEKGDIPEGYSVSREKKERFSLILESASTNQTSMYLCASSSAEAGNNEQFFGPGTRLTVL.